A selection of T cell receptor beta chains follows, all from one sample in a study of identical twins. TCRdb re-analysed the 5' RACE reads in MiXCR, keeping a single row per CDR3 protein. The data show 600,000 to 700,000 distinct CDR3 sequences, 20% to 25% seen once. This same sample was also taken into another study, of T cells expressing NK-cell markers.

Material: PBMCs. The source of these receptors is a young woman in good health. The CDR3 runs from the conserved cysteine through the conserved F or W. Only some rows state a clone size, as once, few, many or a class for expanded clones.

v_gene	abundance	j_gene	CDR3aa
TRBV4-1	few	TRBJ2-1	CASSQDRIRHEQFF
TRBV7-6	.	TRBJ2-1	CASSDTSGRHNEQFF
TRBV11-2	.	TRBJ2-7	CASSTGTGRGINSYEQYF
TRBV20-1	.	TRBJ1-1	CSAVPGIGAEAFF
TRBV12-3/TRBV12-4	few	TRBJ2-1	CASSSTSGGWYNEQFF
TRBV20-1	.	TRBJ2-7	CSAREASGLAGHEQYF
TRBV18	few	TRBJ2-3	CASSPGTDTTQYF
TRBV12-3/TRBV12-4	few	TRBJ2-7	CASSLRTGQYEQYF
TRBV9	few	TRBJ2-1	CASSVLYNEQFF
TRBV7-2	.	TRBJ2-5	CASSSGAGRETQYF
TRBV11-2	few	TRBJ2-7	CASSPAGVDYEQYF